The text below deals with one T cell receptor (beta chain). This receptor's antigen is unknown. Per-nucleotide qualities are absent, and no much larger clonotype sits a single base away. The library was prepared using the immunoSEQ multiplex PCR assay. Per the authors' processing: A statistical classification framework was built for diagnosing cytomegalovirus status from the catalog of TCR beta chain sequences. TCRdb took this table from immuneACCESS and kept in-frame rearrangements with V and J called. Such tables lack part of the clones; where checked against another copy, unresolved V genes explain under half of the gap, and the rest is unexplained. For V, J and clone size, that table is used; D and trimming come from the DNA. For this sample the table gives around 150,000 clones, of which 85% to 90% were detected only once. In total, the top ten clones hold around 3.4% of the sample. The data were taken from a study of cytomegalovirus exposure and HLA in healthy donors (dated by TCRdb to about 2017). With respect to the entire study: According to a later analysis, the 120 or so validation repertoires were produced on the same platform as the 666 repertoires of the first cohort. The study aimed to test whether cataloging public T cell receptors could reveal signatures of past pathogen exposure. A separate validation cohort of some 130 different subjects was used in addition to the 666-subject first cohort. The study combined high-throughput TCR immunosequencing, statistical association of individual TCRs with disease status, and machine learning to predict cytomegalovirus infection status.

The donors belonged to the validation cohort of about 130 subjects, which was separate from the roughly 670-subject first cohort. Broad study findings and their caveats: A later analysis found that TCRs clustered in the first cohort also tended to co-occur in the 100 to 150 validation repertoires, with approximately 94% of cluster scores above 0. A few of the identified cytomegalovirus-associated TCR beta chains were confirmed in vitro to be specific for cytomegalovirus antigens. The classifier was reported to diagnose cytomegalovirus status with high specificity and sensitivity in both the original and validation cohorts. A later analysis lacked HLA typing for the validation cohort, so it scored co-occurrence in that cohort across all 110 or so repertoires. In the study, about 150 TCR beta chains were listed as associated with cytomegalovirus. It was suggested by the authors that the approach could potentially be generalized to other disease states and immunological phenotypes. While some public TCRs were present in many individuals, most TCR sequences turned up only very rarely across donors.

The trim is 1 base for V and 3 bases for J, with a gap of 10 bases between the germline ends. CDR1 and CDR2, looked up from the germline V gene, are MDHEN and SYDVKM. Reading from cysteine to phenylalanine, the CDR3 counts 14 amino acids. The entry retains the CDR3 DNA only, 42 bases that are in frame from base 1. The clonotype was recovered from a woman younger than 30 in good health and CMV-seropositive. The chain is made from TRBV28 and TRBJ2-7, and perhaps TRBD1 as D gene, on 6 matching bases. Sequenced sample: PBMCs. The bases are TGTGCCAGCAGTTTATATCAGGGGCGCTACGAGCAGTACTTC. The encoded protein is CASSLYQGRYEQYF. Reference TRBV28 and TRBJ2-7 proteins supply the regions before and after the CDR3; the full variable domain is: DVKVTQSSRYLVKRTGEKVFLECVQDMDHENMFWYRQDPGLGLRLIYFSYDVKMKEKGDIPEGYSVSREKKERFSLILESASTNQTSMYLCASSLYQGRYEQYFGPGTRLTVT.